This T cell receptor beta chain was recorded in a study of T-cell memory formation after mild COVID-19. Study-level background: TCR clusters showed largely donor specificity.

The CDR3 covers 14 residues. CDR1 and CDR2 (germline): SGDLS, YYNGEE. V was pared by 4 bases and J by 2 bases, with 11 bases between. Overall study results and limits: Memory cells collected pre-infection included some clones that later responded, suggesting cross-reactive memory joined.

Notes on this clonotype: No antigen is known for it.

After 5'RACE with constant-segment primers, TCR alpha and TCR beta cDNA libraries carrying sample barcodes and UMIs were obtained. TCRdb processed the 5' RACE reads anew with MiXCR; each CDR3 protein has one entry. This table has hundreds of thousands of distinct CDR3 sequences, about a sixth appearing once. The source material was PBMCs or a T cell subset sorted from them (not recorded which). The sequence was obtained from an adult woman who had mild COVID-19 (a few samples of this study predate the infection). Cell type and time point are not known. The V and J genes are TRBV9 and TRBJ2-3; no definite D call. Written as DNA, the CDR3 is TGTGCCAGCAGCACTACAACCGTCACAGATACGCAGTATTTT. Its protein is CASSTTTVTDTQYF.